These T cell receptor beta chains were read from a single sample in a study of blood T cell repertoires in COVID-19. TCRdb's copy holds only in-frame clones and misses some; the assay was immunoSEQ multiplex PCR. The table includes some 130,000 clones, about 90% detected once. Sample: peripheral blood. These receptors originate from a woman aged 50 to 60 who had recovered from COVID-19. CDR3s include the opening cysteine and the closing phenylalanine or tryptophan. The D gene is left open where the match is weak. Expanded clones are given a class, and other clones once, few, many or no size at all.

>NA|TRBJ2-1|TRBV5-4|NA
CASRRDKKQFF
TGTGCCAGCCGACGGGACAAGAAACAGTTCTTC
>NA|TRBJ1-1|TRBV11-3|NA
CASSPGSGEMNTEAFF
TGTGCCAGCAGCCCGGGGTCAGGGGAAATGAACACTGAAGCTTTCTTT
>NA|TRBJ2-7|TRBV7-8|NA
CASSLGGVASYEQYF
TGTGCCAGCAGCTTAGGGGGGGTGGCGTCCTACGAGCAGTACTTC
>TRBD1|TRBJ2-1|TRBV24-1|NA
CATSSGTGRNEQFF
TGTGCCACCAGCTCCGGGACAGGGAGAAATGAGCAGTTCTTC
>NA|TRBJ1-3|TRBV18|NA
CASRQDSGNTIYF
TGTGCCAGCCGACAGGACTCTGGAAACACCATATATTTT
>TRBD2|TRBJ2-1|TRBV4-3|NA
CASSQTGTSGLSSYNEQFF
TGCGCCAGCAGCCAAACCGGGACTAGCGGTTTGAGCTCCTACAATGAGCAGTTCTTC
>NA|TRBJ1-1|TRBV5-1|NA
CASSLGPEGVTEAFF
TGCGCCAGCAGCTTGGGACCCGAAGGGGTCACTGAAGCTTTCTTT
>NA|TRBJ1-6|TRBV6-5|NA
CASSSYPYNSPLHF
TGTGCCAGCAGTTCCTACCCCTATAATTCACCCCTCCACTTT
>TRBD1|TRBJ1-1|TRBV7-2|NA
CASRNRGLEAFF
TGTGCCAGTAGAAATAGGGGGCTTGAAGCTTTCTTT
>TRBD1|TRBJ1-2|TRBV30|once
CAFRGRDRRYGYTF
TGTGCCTTCAGGGGTAGGGACAGGCGGTATGGCTACACCTTC
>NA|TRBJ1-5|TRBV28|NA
CATEVNSNQPQHF
TGTGCCACCGAGGTCAATAGCAATCAGCCCCAGCATTTT
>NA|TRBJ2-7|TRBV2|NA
CASSDPLRSYEQYF
TGTGCCAGCAGTGATCCCCTGCGCTCCTACGAGCAGTACTTC
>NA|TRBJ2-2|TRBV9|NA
CASSERVRAPTGELFF
TGTGCCAGCAGCGAGAGGGTGAGGGCTCCGACCGGGGAGCTGTTTTTT
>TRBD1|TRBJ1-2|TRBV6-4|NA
CASSDTYRGSRWGYTF
TGTGCCAGCAGTGATACGTACAGGGGTTCCCGGTGGGGCTACACCTTC
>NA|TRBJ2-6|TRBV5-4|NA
CASSPQGAGANVLTF
TGTGCCAGCAGCCCTCAGGGCGCTGGGGCCAACGTCCTGACTTTC
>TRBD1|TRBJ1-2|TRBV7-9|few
CASSPRTGFGYGYTF
TGTGCCAGCAGCCCAAGGACAGGATTTGGCTATGGCTACACCTTC
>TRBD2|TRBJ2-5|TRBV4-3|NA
CASSQEGTSATRGVIQYF
TGCGCCAGCAGCCAAGAAGGGACTAGCGCAACCAGGGGGGTGATCCAGTACTTC
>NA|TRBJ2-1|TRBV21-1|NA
CASSKSGQGALDEQFF
TGTGCCAGCAGCAAAAGCGGGCAGGGGGCGTTAGATGAGCAGTTCTTC
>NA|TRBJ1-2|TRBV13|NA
CASSLAAGDGYTF
TGTGCCAGCAGCTTAGCAGCCGGGGATGGCTACACCTTC
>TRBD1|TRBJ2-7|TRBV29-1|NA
CSAIRTGDITYEQYF
TGCAGCGCTATAAGGACAGGGGATATTACCTACGAGCAGTACTTC
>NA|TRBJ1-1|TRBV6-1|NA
CASSEGYRLVAFF
TGTGCCAGCAGTGAAGGGTACCGGTTGGTAGCTTTCTTT
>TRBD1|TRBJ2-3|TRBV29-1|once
CSASGTGGTDTQYF
TGCAGCGCTAGCGGGACAGGGGGTACAGATACGCAGTATTTT
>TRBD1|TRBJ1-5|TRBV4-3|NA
CASSQDLAYPGTGSNQPQHF
TGCGCCAGCAGCCAAGACCTAGCCTACCCCGGGACAGGGAGCAATCAGCCCCAGCATTTT
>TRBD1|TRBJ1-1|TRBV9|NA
CASSVTGMNTEAFF
TGTGCCAGCAGCGTGACAGGGATGAACACTGAAGCTTTCTTT
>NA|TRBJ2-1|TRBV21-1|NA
CAKMKQGISYNEQFF
TGTGCCAAAATGAAACAGGGGATCTCCTACAATGAGCAGTTCTTC
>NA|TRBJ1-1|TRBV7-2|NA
CASRLTLNTEAFF
TGTGCCAGCAGGTTGACACTGAACACTGAAGCTTTCTTT
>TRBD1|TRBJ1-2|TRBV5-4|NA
CASSATGGVDYGYTF
TGTGCCAGCAGTGCCACAGGGGGCGTTGACTATGGCTACACCTTC
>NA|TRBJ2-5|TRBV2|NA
CASTDQETQYF
TGTGCCAGCACAGACCAAGAGACCCAGTACTTC
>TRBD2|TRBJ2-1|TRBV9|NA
CASSVLAGGRGEQFF
TGTGCCAGCAGCGTCCTAGCGGGGGGGCGAGGGGAGCAGTTCTTC
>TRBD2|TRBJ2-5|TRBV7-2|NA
CASSKGLGSGIPQETQYF
TGTGCCAGCAGCAAAGGGTTGGGTAGCGGGATACCACAAGAGACCCAGTACTTC
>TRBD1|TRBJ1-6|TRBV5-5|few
CASSPAGTGGSPLHF
TGTGCCAGCAGCCCCGCCGGGACAGGGGGTTCACCCCTCCACTTT
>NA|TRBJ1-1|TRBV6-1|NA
CASSEATGNTEAFF
TGTGCCAGCAGTGAAGCGACGGGAAACACTGAAGCTTTCTTT
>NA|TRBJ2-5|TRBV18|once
CASSPPAGKETQYF
TGTGCCAGCTCACCACCTGCCGGGAAAGAGACCCAGTACTTC
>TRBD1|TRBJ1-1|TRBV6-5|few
CASRNRGRTEAFF
TGTGCCAGTAGGAACAGGGGGCGGACTGAAGCTTTCTTT
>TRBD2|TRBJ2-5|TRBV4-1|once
CASSRTSGIPVPQETQYF
TGCGCCAGCAGCCGGACTAGCGGGATACCCGTGCCTCAAGAGACCCAGTACTTC
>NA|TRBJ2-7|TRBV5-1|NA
CASSKGGDAYEQYF
TGCGCCAGCAGCAAAGGGGGAGATGCCTACGAGCAGTACTTC
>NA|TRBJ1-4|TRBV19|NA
CATKGVSDEKLFF
TGTGCCACCAAGGGGGTTTCGGATGAAAAACTGTTTTTT